A single sample is the source of the 26 T cell receptor beta chains below, sequenced in a study of shared clonotypes between healthy human individuals. Generated by immunoSEQ multiplex PCR, the TCRdb table keeps only in-frame clones and is missing some. The sample has a few hundred thousand clones, roughly 96% seen once. Naive CD8 cells lacked CD45RO and underwent positive selection for CCR7, leaving out terminally differentiated effector memory CD45RA+ cells. Sequenced sample: naive CD8+ T cells sorted from blood. These receptors were obtained from a woman aged 30 to 39 in good health.

V and J are TRBV10-3 and TRBJ1-2; 9 bases map to TRBD1. CDR3 length equals 15 residues. CDR1 is ENHRY and CDR2 is SYGVKD in the germline V gene. Trimming cost V 1 base and J 5 bases; bases outside gene matches: 5. The CDR3 reads CAISEWTGTGYGYTF. CDR3 DNA sequence: TGTGCCATCAGTGAGTGGACCGGGACAGGGTATGGCTACACCTTC.

The gene calls are TRBV7-9 and TRBJ2-7; D uncertain. V was clipped by 1 base and J by 2 bases, with 9 bases between them. The CDR3 length is 14 residues. Germline V gives CDR1 SEHNR, CDR2 FQNEAQ (reference sequence). The CDR3 spells CASSLGPRPYEQYF. Written as DNA, the CDR3 is TGTGCCAGCAGCTTAGGCCCCAGACCCTACGAGCAGTACTTC.

The genes are TRBV27 and TRBJ2-7, with D possibly TRBD2 on 6 matching bases. Germline V lookup: CDR1 MNHEY, CDR2 SMNVEV (reference sequence). This CDR3 is 14 amino acids long. Trimming shortened V by 4 bases and J by 0 bases, and 10 bases separated the two germline ends. CDR3 bases: TGTGCCAGCAGTTGGGGGGTAAGCTCCTACGAGCAGTACTTC. Its protein product is CASSWGVSSYEQYF.

This chain connects TRBV27 to TRBJ1-1; unclear D gene. The CDR3 is 16 residues long. V lost 1 base and J 2 bases, leaving 14 bases between the germline ends. Germline loops: CDR1 MNHEY, CDR2 SMNVEV (reference sequence). CDR3 bases: TGTGCCAGCAGTTTATATTGGAGGGAAAGAAACACTGAAGCTTTCTTT. Its translation is CASSLYWRERNTEAFF.

The rearrangement uses TRBV19 and TRBJ2-1; 11 nucleotides line up with TRBD2. Germline-derived CDR1 and CDR2 are LNHDA and SQIVND (reference sequence). Trimming took 7 bases from V and 6 from J; bases not matched to a gene: 8. The CDR3 has 15 residues. The CDR3 spells CASTTLAGGLNEQFF. CDR3 DNA sequence: TGTGCCAGTACCACCCTAGCGGGAGGTCTCAATGAGCAGTTCTTC.

As concerns this clone: Other nucleotide sequences in the sample specify the same CDR3. The rearrangement links TRBV20-1 to TRBJ2-7, with D unresolved. Between the trimmed V and J ends, which lost 6 bases and 3 bases, there was a span of 9 bases. CDR1 and CDR2 from the germline V gene are DFQATT and SNEGSKA (reference sequence). The CDR3 covers 11 residues. CDR3 loop: CSAMDLYEQYF. As DNA, the CDR3 is TGCAGTGCAATGGACCTCTACGAGCAGTACTTC.

As concerns this clone: At one end the junction does not follow the germline gene, possibly because of a read error. The V and J genes are TRBV27 and TRBJ2-7, with 14 bases aligning to TRBD2. The length of the CDR3 is 15 residues. Germline V gene sequence: CDR1 MNHEY, CDR2 SMNVEV (reference sequence). CDR3 amino acids: CASGPGTSGSFEQSF. CDR3 DNA sequence: TGTGCCAGCGGACCCGGGACTAGCGGGAGTTTCGAGCAGTCCTTC.

The chain employs TRBV28 and TRBJ2-1; tentatively, D is TRBD2 (5 bases). V lost 5 bases and J lost 3, with 20 bases in between. Per the germline V gene, CDR1 is MDHEN and CDR2 is SYDVKM. The CDR3 has 17 residues. The CDR3, as DNA: TGTGCCAGCAGTCTACTCGTCGTGGAGAGGGTCTACAATGAGCAGTTCTTC. Its translation is CASSLLVVERVYNEQFF.

This CDR3 is CASKDTSGINEQFF. The CDR3 DNA is TGTGCCAGCAAGGACACTAGCGGGATCAATGAGCAGTTCTTC. This chain uses TRBV28 with TRBJ2-1; TRBD2 matches 10 bases. Per germline, CDR1 MDHEN and CDR2 SYDVKM. This CDR3 region has 14 residues. The trim removed 7 bases at V and 6 bases at J, leaving 6 bases unmatched.

The rearrangement links TRBV10-1 to TRBJ2-2; TRBD1 agrees at 8 bases. Germline V gives CDR1 WNHNN, CDR2 SYGVQD (reference sequence). Trimming at V came to 10 bases and at J to 2 bases, leaving 6 bases not matched to a gene. The CDR3 is made up of 14 amino acids. The CDR3 loop is CATSTGANTGELFF. The CDR3 nucleotides are TGCGCCACCTCGACAGGGGCTAACACCGGGGAGCTGTTTTTT.

A note on this clone: In the same sample, other DNA sequences code for this CDR3. CDR3 DNA: TGTGCCAGCAGCTTTGGGGGGAGCACAGATACGCAGTATTTT. Translating it yields CASSFGGSTDTQYF. The gene calls are TRBV5-4 and TRBJ2-3; tentatively, D is TRBD2 (6 bases). V was cut by 2 bases and J by 0 bases, with 7 bases left in between. CDR3 length equals 14 residues. Germline loops: CDR1 SGHNT, CDR2 YYREEE (reference sequence).

The chain combines TRBV5-1 with TRBJ1-3; D remains ambiguous. Germline assignment: CDR1 SGHRS and CDR2 YFSETQ. The CDR3 runs to 13 residues. Trimming took off 4 bases at V and 4 bases at J, with 9 bases between the two ends. The chain's CDR3 is CASSDDNGNTIYF. CDR3 DNA: TGCGCCAGCAGCGATGACAACGGAAACACCATATATTTT.

The J gene is TRBJ2-2, the V gene TRBV2; D may be TRBD1 (5 bases). The V end was cut by 11 bases, the J end by 4 bases, with 14 bases between. The CDR3 sequence is 13 residues long. The V gene's germline CDR1 is SNHLY and CDR2 FYNNEI. The CDR3 here is CAQRQQVTGELFF. The CDR3 bases are TGTGCCCAAAGACAGCAAGTCACCGGGGAGCTGTTTTTT.

This chain uses TRBV7-8 with TRBJ2-5; D might be TRBD1 (5 bases). Trimming left V 3 bases short and J 5 bases short, with 10 bases between. Germline CDR1 SGHVS, CDR2 FQNEAQ. CDR3 length: 13 residues. The CDR3 nucleotides are TGTGCCAGCAGCTTGTACAGGCTGGAGACCCAGTACTTC. Translation gives CASSLYRLETQYF. Together with reference TRBV7-8 and TRBJ2-5, the CDR3 gives the full variable domain: GAGVSQSPRYKVAKRGQDVALRCDPISGHVSLFWYQQALGQGPEFLTYFQNEAQLDKSGLPSDRFFAERPEGSVSTLKIQRTQQEDSAVYLCASSLYRLETQYFGPGTRLLVL.

The chain recombines TRBV11-1 with TRBJ2-7; the match to TRBD1 covers 9 bases. CDR1 is SGHAT, CDR2 FQDESV, per germline (reference sequence). V was pared by 5 bases and J by 5 bases, with 10 bases of the junction left unmatched. The CDR3 totals 15 residues. The CDR3: CASSLGTGQRHEQYF. In DNA, the CDR3 is TGTGCCAGCAGCCTCGGGACAGGGCAACGCCACGAGCAGTACTTC.

The chain employs TRBV5-6 and TRBJ2-7; 14 nucleotides agree with TRBD2. This CDR3 has 18 amino acids. CDR1 is SGHDT and CDR2 is YYEEEE in the germline V gene. Trimming cost V 3 bases and J 0 bases; bases outside gene matches: 8. This chain's CDR3 is CASSWTSGRRGRSYEQYF. Written as DNA, the CDR3 is TGTGCCAGCAGCTGGACTAGCGGGAGGCGCGGTCGCTCCTACGAGCAGTACTTC. Complete variable domain (other parts from reference TRBV5-6 and TRBJ2-7): DAGVTQSPTHLIKTRGQQVTLRCSPKSGHDTVSWYQQALGQGPQFIFQYYEEEERQRGNFPDRFSGHQFPNYSSELNVNALLLGDSALYLCASSWTSGRRGRSYEQYFGPGTRLTVT.

Worth noting for this clone: Other DNA variants within this sample encode the same CDR3. The chain has TRBV6-6 and TRBJ2-7; D not certain. Germline V lookup: CDR1 MNHNY, CDR2 SVGAGI (reference sequence). The CDR3 runs to 12 residues. The V and J ends lost 0 bases and 3 bases respectively, with 3 bases between them. CDR3 loop: CASSYSDYEQYF. DNA for the CDR3: TGTGCCAGCAGTTACTCCGACTACGAGCAGTACTTC.

As concerns this clone: Other DNA sequences in this specimen translate into the identical CDR3. The V and J genes are TRBV5-6 and TRBJ1-2, with D possibly matching TRBD1 (5 bases). This CDR3 contains 14 residues. Trimming left V 8 bases short and J 5 bases short, with 19 bases between. CDR1 and CDR2 from the germline V gene are SGHDT and YYEEEE. CDR3 bases: TGTGCCAGTAGCCAGGGACGGGAGCGTTATGGCTACACCTTC. Protein sequence: CASSQGRERYGYTF.

The chain links TRBV9 to TRBJ2-7, with D maybe TRBD1 (6 bases). This CDR3 region has 13 residues. Germline CDR1 SGDLS, CDR2 YYNGEE. V was clipped by 3 bases and J by 3 bases, with 10 bases between them. This chain's CDR3 is CASSEGTSYEQYF. The CDR3 region has the DNA TGTGCCAGCAGCGAAGGGACAAGCTACGAGCAGTACTTC.

This clone was seen a single time. The CDR3 here is CASSYSLGLAHGELFF. DNA for the CDR3: TGTGCCAGCAGTTACTCGCTGGGACTAGCGCACGGGGAGCTGTTTTTT. V usage is TRBV6-6 and J usage is TRBJ2-2, with 10 positions matching TRBD2. V shed 0 bases, J shed 7 bases, and the junction held 5 bases outside the gene matches. CDR1 is MNHNY, CDR2 SVGAGI, per germline (reference sequence). This CDR3 is built from 16 residues.

The V and J genes are TRBV29-1 and TRBJ2-2; D may match TRBD1 or TRBD2 (5 bases each). The CDR3 has 15 residues. Trimming removed 4 bases at V and 1 base at J, with 13 bases between. From germline, CDR1 is SQVTM and CDR2 ANQGSEA. Here the CDR3 DNA reads TGCAGCGTTGGGGCAGGGACCCTGAACACCGGGGAGCTGTTTTTT. Translation gives CSVGAGTLNTGELFF.

The chain combines TRBV9 with TRBJ2-1, with 14 bases matching TRBD2. This CDR3 has 16 amino acids. The germline gives CDR1 SGDLS, CDR2 YYNGEE. Trimming at V came to 5 bases and at J to 6 bases, leaving 7 bases not matched to a gene. CDR3 amino acids: CASRKTGTSGSNEQFF. CDR3 coding DNA: TGTGCCAGCAGGAAAACCGGGACTAGCGGGAGCAATGAGCAGTTCTTC.

CDR3 sequence reads: CASRTGGTNTEAFF. The CDR3 bases are TGTGCCAGCAGGACGGGGGGGACGAACACTGAAGCTTTCTTT. The V gene is TRBV6-1, the J gene TRBJ1-1; tentatively, D is TRBD1 (5 bases). V gave up 6 bases and J gave up 1 base, with 12 bases separating them. CDR1 is MNHNS and CDR2 is SASEGT in the germline V gene. This CDR3 is 14 amino acids long.

This rearrangement joins TRBV10-1 to TRBJ2-1, with 9 nucleotides matching TRBD2. CDR3 length equals 18 residues. In germline, CDR1 is WNHNN, CDR2 SYGVQD (reference sequence). The junction had 11 bases not matched to a gene; V was cut back by 5 bases and J by 0 bases. Written as DNA, the CDR3 is TGCGCCAGCAGTCGGACAGCGGGAGGCCACACCTCCTACAATGAGCAGTTCTTC. This codes for CASSRTAGGHTSYNEQFF.

V usage is TRBV28 and J usage is TRBJ2-1; D is unresolved. The CDR3 consists of 12 residues. CDR1 is MDHEN, CDR2 SYDVKM, per germline. The V end was cut by 8 bases, the J end by 5 bases, with 10 bases between. The CDR3: CASSNDNNEQFF. The CDR3 DNA reads as TGTGCCAGCTCGAACGACAACAATGAGCAGTTCTTC.

The chain has TRBV28 and TRBJ2-1; D is possibly TRBD1 or TRBD2 (5 bases each). The CDR3 has 15 amino acids. Germline values: CDR1 MDHEN, CDR2 SYDVKM. Between the trimmed V and J ends, which lost 2 bases and 5 bases, there was a span of 13 bases. The CDR3 coding sequence is TGTGCCAGCAGTTTAATGGGACGCAGTAACAATGAGCAGTTCTTC. As protein: CASSLMGRSNNEQFF.